This TCR beta chain was sequenced during a study of blood T cell repertoires in COVID-19 (dated by TCRdb to the early 2020s). With regard to the full study: The collaborator samples originated in the United States, Italy and Spain and spanned the acute and convalescent phases of COVID-19. The material from the prospective study consisted of cDNA or gDNA derived from T cells, B-cell-depleted T cells, or PBMCs. Deeply sampled blood TCRbeta repertoires from subjects exposed to, actively infected with, or recovered from COVID-19 were included in the dataset. The repertoires were released in a freely available public database meant as a resource for research on the immune response to SARS-CoV-2. The samples were drawn from the first 160 participants of the ongoing ImmuneRACE study and from 1,254 subjects provided by 6 global collaborators. Sample metadata almost always included a de-identified subject ID, COVID-19 status, age in years and sex. HLA class I and class II types, where available, came from metadata supplied by the sample provider rather than from assay-based typing. The full study reports these points: Clinical and demographic metadata were provided uncurated, with the amount varying by source and participant.

The CDR3 holds 15 amino acids from the cysteine to the phenylalanine. Of all the DNA, just the CDR3 is kept, 45 bases in frame from base 1. CDR1 and CDR2 were assigned from the germline V gene as KGHSH and LQKENI. Clipping removes 2 bases from V and 4 bases from J, with 7 as the unmatched junction base count. The immunoSEQ Assay, a bias-controlled multiplex PCR, was used to amplify TCRbeta CDR3 regions from genomic DNA. From the authors' description of their analysis: Nucleated cell counts per sample were estimated from amplification of reference gene primers within the assay. Sequence reads were collapsed and filtered to measure the absolute abundance of every unique TCRbeta CDR3 rearrangement. Productive Simpson clonality was computed per sample as the square root of Simpson's diversity index over productive rearrangements. TCRdb mirrors the immuneACCESS table, restricted to in-frame sequences. Some clones are absent from its copies; in checked studies, under half trace to an unresolved V gene, and the reason for the others is unknown. That table furnishes V, J and clone size, whereas the DNA furnished D and trimming. This sample comprises about 270,000 clones, around 86% of them detected only once. The top ten clones comprise over 8% of the sample.

Collaborating institutions collected whole blood in K2EDTA tubes following their own protocols. For TCRbeta analysis, collaborators shipped samples in one of three forms: frozen whole blood, isolated PBMCs, or DNA extracted from either of those sample types. On this clone: The antigen it recognizes is unknown. No much larger clone exists at a distance of one base, and base qualities are not known.

Recombination joined TRBV18 with TRBJ1-2, and 7 junction bases match TRBD1. This clonotype originated in a man aged 35-49 years with active or convalescent COVID-19. The sample was peripheral blood. The CDR3 amino acid sequence is: CASSPGGQVFYGYTF. The DNA sequence follows: TGTGCCAGCTCACCAGGTGGACAGGTCTTCTATGGCTACACCTTC.